This T cell receptor (beta chain) was sequenced in a study of shared clonotypes between healthy human individuals. The germline gives CDR1 SGHRS, CDR2 YFSETQ. The CDR3 length is 13 residues. Trimming shortened V by 0 bases and J by 5 bases, and 9 bases separated the two germline ends. Broader study findings: Among non-shared clonotypes, generation probabilities were lower than among those shared by all four donors. Despite large depth, sorted-subset datasets appeared incompletely sequenced.

Each cell subset's genomic DNA was divided evenly among several immunoSEQ plates. Using immunoSEQ multiplex PCR, the repertoire was profiled, and TCRdb retains in-frame clones only, with some absent. The repertoire consists of some 2,000,000 clones, with 85% to 95% occurring once and the leading ten covering 0.1% to 0.15%. Notes on this clone: Its antigen is undetermined.

All donors were Caucasian adults living in Nashville, Tennessee. The sequenced sample consisted of naive CD4+ T cells sorted from blood. Indicated subset: CD45RA+ positively selected. The chain has TRBV5-1 and TRBJ2-7; D uncertain. The receptor comes from a man aged 18 to 30 in good health. CDR3 nucleotides: TGCGCCAGCAGCTTGGAGGGAAACCACGAGCAGTACTTC. Its protein product is CASSLEGNHEQYF.